The TCR beta chain under discussion was sequenced for a study of blood T cell repertoires in COVID-19 (dated by TCRdb to the early 2020s). For the wider study: Samples from collaborators originated in the United States, Italy and Spain and spanned both the acute and convalescent phases of COVID-19. The material from the prospective study consisted of cDNA or gDNA derived from T cells, B-cell-depleted T cells, or PBMCs. The dataset comprised deeply sampled blood TCRbeta repertoires from subjects exposed to, actively infected with, or recovered from COVID-19. A freely available public database, intended as a resource for researchers studying the immune response to SARS-CoV-2, is where the repertoires were released. The samples were drawn from the first 160 participants of the ongoing ImmuneRACE study and from under 1,500 subjects provided by 6 global collaborators. The sample metadata nearly always contained a de-identified subject ID, COVID-19 status, age in years and sex. Where HLA class I and class II types were available, the types were taken from metadata supplied by the sample provider, not from assay-based typing.

Each collaborating institution followed its own protocols to collect whole blood in K2EDTA tubes. For TCRbeta analysis, collaborators shipped samples in one of three forms: frozen whole blood, isolated PBMCs, or DNA extracted from either of those sample types. In regard to this clone: Its antigen specificity is not known. The input lacks base qualities; no much larger clone sits a single base away.

The immunoSEQ Assay, a bias-controlled multiplex PCR, was used to amplify TCRbeta CDR3 regions from genomic DNA. On the study's bioinformatics: Nucleated cell counts per sample were estimated from amplification of reference gene primers within the assay. To quantify the absolute abundance of each unique TCRbeta CDR3 rearrangement, sequence reads were collapsed and filtered. Productive Simpson clonality was computed per sample as the square root of Simpson's diversity index over productive rearrangements. The source is immuneACCESS, and TCRdb retained only in-frame sequences with V and J called. Part of the clones is not carried over; for the studies checked, unresolved V genes explain less than half of this, and the remainder is unexplained. V and J calls and clone size are those listed in that table; D and trimming were worked out from the DNA. The sample contains 70,000 to 95,000 clones, 88% of them found a single time. Of the sample, approximately 4.8% falls within the top ten clones.

Beyond this particular receptor, the publication reports: How much clinical and demographic metadata was included differed by source and by participant, and the metadata was provided uncurated.

Germline trimming: 10 bases from V, 7 bases from J; junction bases outside gene matches: 7. The CDR3 covers 13 residues, taking in both the cysteine and the phenylalanine. CDR3 DNA is the only sequence kept; it has 39 bases, read in frame from the first base. In the germline V gene, CDR1 corresponds to SGHTA and CDR2 to FQGNSA. Sequenced sample: peripheral blood. This sequence was found in a woman aged 80 or over with active COVID-19. This sequence uses TRBV7-2 and TRBJ1-4; the junction holds 9 bases that match TRBD1. The DNA sequence reads TGTGCCACCGGACAGGGGACGTCTGAAAAACTGTTTTTT. It specifies CATGQGTSEKLFF.